Included here is one T cell receptor (beta chain) sequence, with context. Its antigen is not known. Per germline, CDR1 SGHTA and CDR2 FQGNSA. J lost 0 bases, V lost 0 bases, and 4 bases had no gene match. The CDR3 loop spans 16 amino acids. These data are taken from a study of cytomegalovirus exposure and HLA in healthy donors. Whole-study results and caveats: In vitro testing confirmed a few CMV-associated chains as specific for CMV antigens.

Libraries were prepared by immunoSEQ multiplex PCR; TCRdb keeps only in-frame clonotypes and omits some of them. Among some 140,000 clones listed, around 88% were seen once. The source is a man between 18 and 35 years old in good health and CMV-seropositive. The sample was PBMCs. V and J are TRBV7-2 and TRBJ1-1, with 7 positions matching TRBD1. CDR3 amino acids: CASSLAGQHMNTEAFF. The CDR3 DNA reads TGTGCCAGCAGCTTAGCGGGACAGCATATGAACACTGAAGCTTTCTTT. Full variable domain (remainder filled in from reference TRBV7-2 and TRBJ1-1): GAGVSQSPSNKVTEKGKDVELRCDPISGHTALYWYRQSLGQGLEFLIYFQGNSAPDKSGLPSDRFSAERTGGSVSTLTIQRTQQEDSAVYLCASSLAGQHMNTEAFFGQGTRLTVV.